The 2 T cell receptor beta chains reported below all come from one sample, sequenced in a study of Ad26.COV2.S vaccination and SARS-CoV-2 variants. Described treatment: around 19 received Ad26.COV2.S at low or high dose, single or two shots; several received placebo; per-sample allocation not given. Specimen acquisition occurred on day 63 following the initial vaccine or placebo injection. Produced via immunoSEQ multiplex PCR; TCRdb's table is partial and in-frame only. The data hold hundreds of thousands of clones, with over 75% observed a single time. The specimen was peripheral blood, collected in a trial of Ad26.COV2.S vaccine versus placebo. All receptors come from a person between 18 and 65 years old who received the Ad26.COV2.S COVID-19 vaccine or a placebo.

Remarks on this clone: The same CDR3 arises from other DNA sequences in this sample as well. This chain uses TRBV3-1 (or the pseudogene TRBV3-2) with TRBJ1-2; possibly TRBD1 for D (5 bases). V shed 1 base and J shed 4 bases, with 10 bases lying between them. The CDR3 length is 14 residues. Germline assignment: CDR1 LGHDT and CDR2 YNNKEL (reference sequence). The chain's CDR3 is CASSQALGGYGYTF. Written as DNA, the CDR3 is TGTGCCAGCAGCCAAGCCCTGGGGGGCTATGGCTACACCTTC.

The chain has TRBV2 and TRBJ1-5; D possibly corresponds to TRBD1 (5 bases). Germline values: CDR1 SNHLY, CDR2 FYNNEI. Trimming took off 6 bases at V and 4 bases at J, with 16 bases between the two ends. The CDR3 is 15 residues long. CDR3: CASRTTGGLNQPQHF. CDR3 bases: TGTGCCAGCAGGACGACGGGGGGGTTAAATCAGCCCCAGCATTTT.